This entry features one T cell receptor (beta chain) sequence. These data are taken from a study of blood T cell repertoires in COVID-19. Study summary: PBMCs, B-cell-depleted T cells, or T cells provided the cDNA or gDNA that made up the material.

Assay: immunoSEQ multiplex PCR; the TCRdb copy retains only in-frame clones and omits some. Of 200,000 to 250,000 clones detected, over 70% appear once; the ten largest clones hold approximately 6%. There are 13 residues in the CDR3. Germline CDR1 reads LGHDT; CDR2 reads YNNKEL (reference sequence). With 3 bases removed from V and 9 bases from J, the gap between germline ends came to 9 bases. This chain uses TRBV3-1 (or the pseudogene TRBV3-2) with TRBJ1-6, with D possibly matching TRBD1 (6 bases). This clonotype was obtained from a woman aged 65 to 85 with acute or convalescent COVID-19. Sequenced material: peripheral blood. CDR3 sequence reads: CASSQDRSSPLHF. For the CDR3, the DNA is TGTGCCAGCAGCCAGGACAGATCTTCACCCCTCCACTTT.